This entry lists 11 T cell receptor beta chains sequenced from one sample in a study of shared clonotypes between healthy human individuals. Generated by immunoSEQ multiplex PCR, the TCRdb table keeps only in-frame clones and is missing some. The data show a few million clones, with about 94% seen just once and more than 1.5% held by the top ten. CD45RO-negative, CCR7-positively selected cells formed the naive CD8 fraction, excluding terminally differentiated effector memory CD45RA+ cells. Input material: naive CD8+ T cells from PBMCs. The receptors stem from a man aged 18-30 years in good health. Some clones in this sample may be carry-over from other donors' samples.

This chain connects TRBV7-9 to TRBJ1-5, with TRBD1 matching 8 bases. The germline CDR1 and CDR2 sequences are SEHNR and FQNEAQ (reference sequence). The CDR3 loop spans 17 amino acids. V was clipped by 1 base and J by 4 bases; unmatched bases: 9. CDR3 sequence: CASSLEGRGQRNQPQHF. CDR3 DNA: TGTGCCAGCAGCTTAGAGGGCAGGGGGCAACGTAATCAGCCCCAGCATTTT.

The V gene is TRBV7-9, the J gene TRBJ2-7, with 9 bases that match TRBD1. V was clipped by 3 bases and J by 2 bases; unmatched bases: 5. Germline values: CDR1 SEHNR, CDR2 FQNEAQ (reference sequence). CDR3 length: 15 residues. For the CDR3, the DNA is TGTGCCAGCAGCTTCGACAGGGGGGTGCCCTACGAGCAGTACTTC. Amino acid sequence: CASSFDRGVPYEQYF.

This clone was detected only once. The rearrangement joins TRBV29-1 to TRBJ2-1, with D possibly matching TRBD2 (5 bases). From germline, CDR1 is SQVTM and CDR2 ANQGSEA. This CDR3 comprises 17 residues. V was cut by 0 bases and J by 6 bases, with 21 bases left in between. The CDR3 region is CSVEDLRGIRAINEQFF. The CDR3, as DNA: TGCAGCGTTGAAGATCTCCGGGGAATTAGAGCTATCAATGAGCAGTTCTTC.

The V and J genes are TRBV5-1 and TRBJ2-7; the D gene is possibly TRBD2 (5 bases). CDR3 length: 13 amino acids. Germline V gene sequence: CDR1 SGHRS, CDR2 YFSETQ. The germline V and J ends were trimmed by 8 bases and 1 base, with 13 bases remaining between them. CDR3 residues: CARALRDSYEQYF. The DNA of the CDR3 is TGCGCCAGGGCGCTTCGGGATTCCTACGAGCAGTACTTC. The variable domain in full, completed from reference TRBV5-1 and TRBJ2-7, reads KAGVTQTPRYLIKTRGQQVTLSCSPISGHRSVSWYQQTPGQGLQFLFEYFSETQRNKGNFPGRFSGRQFSNSRSEMNVSTLELGDSALYLCARALRDSYEQYFGPGTRLTVT.

The CDR3 region is CASSYYTTNEKLFF. CDR3 bases: TGTGCCAGCAGTTATTACACAACTAATGAAAAACTGTTTTTT. The V call is TRBV28, the J call TRBJ1-4; D gene uncertain. Germline loops: CDR1 MDHEN, CDR2 SYDVKM. The CDR3 totals 14 residues. Trimming cost V 4 bases and J 0 bases, with 6 bases left between them.

The chain has TRBV5-4 and TRBJ1-2, with D uncertain. The CDR3 covers 15 residues. CDR1 SGHNT and CDR2 YYREEE come from the germline V gene (reference sequence). V dropped 4 bases and J dropped 2 bases, with 15 bases sitting between them. The CDR3 protein is CASSPVGIANYGYTF. The CDR3 DNA reads as TGTGCCAGCAGCCCGGTTGGGATAGCGAACTATGGCTACACCTTC. The variable domain in full, completed from reference TRBV5-4 and TRBJ1-2, reads ETGVTQSPTHLIKTRGQQVTLRCSSQSGHNTVSWYQQALGQGPQFIFQYYREEENGRGNFPPRFSGLQFPNYSSELNVNALELDDSALYLCASSPVGIANYGYTFGSGTRLTVV.

V is TRBV27 and J is TRBJ2-7; weak D call: TRBD2 (5 bases). The CDR3 extends over 15 amino acids. CDR1 and CDR2 (germline): MNHEY, SMNVEV (reference sequence). V was shortened by 2 bases and J by 3 bases, with 14 bases between the two germline ends. CDR3 sequence (DNA): TGTGCCAGCAGTTTAAGGTGGAGGCCCTTCTACGAGCAGTACTTC. Translation gives CASSLRWRPFYEQYF.

J is TRBJ2-7 and V is TRBV27; D ambiguous. Germline CDR1 MNHEY, CDR2 SMNVEV (reference sequence). The V end lost 6 bases, the J end lost 2 bases, and 20 bases lay between the germline ends. The CDR3 sequence is 16 residues long. CDR3 region: CASSPNEVGSPYEQYF. Written as DNA, the CDR3 is TGTGCCAGCAGCCCTAACGAGGTGGGCAGCCCCTACGAGCAGTACTTC.

The rearrangement links TRBV29-1 to TRBJ2-1; 10 bases are a match to TRBD1. The CDR3 runs 14 residues. The germline V gene has CDR1 SQVTM and CDR2 ANQGSEA. After removal of 6 bases from V and 4 bases from J, the junction contained 6 bases not matched to a gene. CDR3: CSVYPGQGYNEQFF. The CDR3 nucleotides are TGCAGCGTATATCCGGGACAGGGGTACAATGAGCAGTTCTTC.

The chain couples TRBV5-4 to TRBJ1-1, with D tentatively TRBD1 (6 bases). V lost 2 bases and J 4 bases, leaving 21 bases between the germline ends. This CDR3 has 17 residues. Germline loops: CDR1 SGHNT, CDR2 YYREEE (reference sequence). The CDR3 sequence: CASSFPNKQQGTTEAFF. The CDR3 region has the DNA TGTGCCAGCAGCTTCCCGAACAAACAACAGGGAACCACTGAAGCTTTCTTT.

The V call is TRBV4-3, the J call TRBJ2-3, with a possible D match to TRBD1 (5 bases). The CDR3 sequence is 17 residues long. The V gene's germline CDR1 is LGHNA and CDR2 YSLEER. The ends were cut back, 0 bases at V and 4 bases at J, with 17 bases in the middle. CDR3 region: CASSQDPGRVMADTQYF. DNA of the CDR3: TGCGCCAGCAGCCAAGATCCAGGCAGGGTAATGGCAGATACGCAGTATTTT.